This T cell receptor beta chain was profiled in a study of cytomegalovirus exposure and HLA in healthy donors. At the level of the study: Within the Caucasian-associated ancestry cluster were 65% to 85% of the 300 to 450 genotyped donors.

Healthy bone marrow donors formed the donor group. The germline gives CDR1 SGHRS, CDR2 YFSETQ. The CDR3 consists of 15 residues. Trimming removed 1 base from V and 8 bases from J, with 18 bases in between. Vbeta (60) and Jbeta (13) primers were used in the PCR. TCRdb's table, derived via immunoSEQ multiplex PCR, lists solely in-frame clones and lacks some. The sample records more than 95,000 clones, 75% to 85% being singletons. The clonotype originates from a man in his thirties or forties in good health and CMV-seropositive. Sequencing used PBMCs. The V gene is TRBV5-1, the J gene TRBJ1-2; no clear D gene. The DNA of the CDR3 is TGCGCCAGCAGCTTGATCGGGAACCTTAAAGGCGGCTACACCTTC. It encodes CASSLIGNLKGGYTF. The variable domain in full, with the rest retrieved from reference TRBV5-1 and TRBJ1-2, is KAGVTQTPRYLIKTRGQQVTLSCSPISGHRSVSWYQQTPGQGLQFLFEYFSETQRNKGNFPGRFSGRQFSNSRSEMNVSTLELGDSALYLCASSLIGNLKGGYTFGSGTRLTVV.